The sequence of this T cell receptor (beta chain) was determined in a study of blood T cells in healthy people across ages (dated by TCRdb to the mid-2010s). General notes on the study: Template switching captured roughly one uniquely barcoded TCR beta cDNA molecule per two T cells in model experiments. The study measured age-related changes in TCR beta repertoire diversity using deep sequencing normalized with unique cDNA molecular identifiers. Four age groups were formed from the donors: young (average 16 years), middle-aged (approximately 40), aged (more than 55) and long-lived (more than 75). Two additional independent replicas of 1 million unique cDNA reads from the same blood draw were analyzed for two donors (one aged 18 to 29 and one aged 80 or older). General findings and caveats noted by the study authors: Observed TCR beta diversity per million T cells fell roughly linearly with age, and a significant reduction was already apparent by age approximately 40. Total diversity estimates from one million sequenced T cells were considered lower bounds and underestimates. Compared with the aged group, more naive CD4+ T cells, fewer expanded clones and increased TCR diversity were shown by the long-lived group, suggesting age selection. Conclusive comparison of naive and antigen-experienced compartments was prevented by the profiling of bulk unsorted PBMCs. Observed TCR beta diversity correlated strongly with the percentage of naive T cells measured by flow cytometry. Because donor CMV infection status was unknown, age-related changes in expanded clonotypes were potentially confounded.

As concerns this clonotype: Its antigen is unknown. No base quality information exists; no much larger clone differs at one position.

The 35 to 40 donors, aged about 6 to 95 years, were systemically healthy Caucasian individuals from Russia. Each donor gave approximately 9.4 milliliters of peripheral blood, drawn into EDTA-treated Vacutainer tubes. Ficoll-Paque density-gradient centrifugation was used to isolate PBMCs, with at least 7 million per sample. Total RNA, at least 6 micrograms per sample, was extracted from PBMCs with Trizol reagent. The percentages of naive CD45RAhigh/CD27high T cells were determined by flow cytometry on a PBMC aliquot from every donor. The library was made by 5' RACE. The listed sequencing device is Illumina HiSeq 2500. The second PCR ran for roughly 6 to 11 cycles and used a J-beta primer mix along with a sample-barcoded 5' primer. Each TCR beta cDNA molecule received a unique molecular identifier from a template-switch 5' adaptor carrying 12 random nucleotides. At least 3 million CDR3-containing paired-end reads were obtained from each sample. First-strand cDNA was synthesized from all RNA with the Mint cDNA synthesis kit, primed by a TRBC-specific oligonucleotide. After uracil-DNA glycosylase treatment, a first 18-cycle PCR used universal primers M1SS and BC2_uni_R on all cDNA. Under the source paper's analysis protocol: Each sample was normalized by randomly selecting 1 million high-quality reads, each carrying a distinct molecular identifier. Instead of being binned into consensus sequences, reads that shared molecular identifiers were thrown out. MiTCR, set to a Q25 quality threshold and the strictest error-elimination algorithm, was used for CDR3 identification, clonotype clustering and error correction. A nonparametric unseen species model with Euler transformation was used to estimate a lower bound on total TCR beta diversity. In TCRdb, the public reads were trimmed at Q25 with fastp and aligned with MiXCR, with productive beta chains retained. Rows with a matching CDR3 protein are joined into one entry that keeps the most common DNA and genes. TCRdb assigned the V and J calls; the authors' analysis was not used. For this sample the table gives around 700,000 distinct CDR3 sequences, of which roughly 25% were detected only once. The top ten clones comprise roughly a tenth of the sample.

Trimming at the junction amounts to 6 bases on V and 0 bases on J, and the germline ends lie 15 bases apart. Spanning cysteine to phenylalanine, the CDR3 consists of 16 amino acids. The kept DNA is CDR3 alone, 48 bases in frame from the first base. The sample also formed part of further work on T cells of mothers and their children. As noted in the second study: The donors were nine systemically healthy Caucasian individuals, made up of three mothers and their six children. cDNA synthesis consumed the entire amount of extracted RNA, loaded at around 1.5 ug RNA in each 15 ul reaction. In the second PCR, the M1S primer added sample barcodes and 2-4 random nucleotides. Over 8 million TCR beta CDR3 reads came from each mother, compared with millions of reads from each child. Thymic selection similarly shapes TCR recombination output in related and unrelated pairs, with minor effect from inherited differences. Related mother-child pairs always showed normalized repertoire overlap that was slightly higher than in unrelated mother-child pairs, though the difference was never significant. With a sensitivity of about 100 clones per million clonotypes, no persistent microchimeric T cell clones were detected. To look for features that set related mother-child pairs apart from unrelated individuals, the researchers ran deep NGS to compare the TCR beta repertoires of mothers and children. The mean age was roughly 36 +/- 4 years for the mothers and around 11 +/- 4 years for the children. After adapters were ligated using NEBNext reagents, the libraries underwent 100+100 nt paired-end sequencing on an Illumina HiSeq 2000. To avoid cross-contamination, the mother libraries and the child libraries were prepared a month apart and sequenced in separate runs. Each donor had between roughly 450,000 and 2,100,000 distinct TCR beta clonotypes identified. Naive TCR beta clonotypes were estimated from low-frequency clonotypes matched to each donor's FACS-determined naive share, without sorting.

The V and J genes are TRBV12-3 or TRBV12-4 and TRBJ1-3, and TRBD1 may be the D gene, going by 5 matching bases. Specimen: blood. The sequence came from a boy between 10 and 17 years old in good health. The CDR3 region: CASSDWAGDSGNTIYF. In nucleotides, the sequence is TGTGCCAGCAGCGACTGGGCGGGGGACTCTGGAAACACCATATATTTT.